This T cell receptor beta chain was captured in a study of T cell responses to AZD1222 COVID-19 vaccine. Some clones are missing from TCRdb's copy, which holds only in-frame ones; the method was immunoSEQ multiplex PCR. The table includes tens of thousands of clones, around nine tenths detected once. As regards this clone: Its antigen remains unknown.

Findings and limits, study-wide: After two AZD1222 doses, spike-specific TCR breadth and depth rose versus day 0. Nearly half of spike-specific TCRs reportedly go after variant regions that carry no mutations.

This clonotype was obtained from an adult who received the AZD1222 COVID-19 vaccine. Material: peripheral blood, obtained 28 days after the second AZD1222 dose.

CDR3 loop: CASSVGGIKAGELFF. In nucleotides, the CDR3 is TGTGCCAGCAGCGTAGGTGGAATTAAGGCCGGGGAGCTGTTTTTT. The J gene is TRBJ2-2, the V gene TRBV9, with D unclear. The CDR3 totals 15 residues. The V end was cut by 0 bases, the J end by 6 bases, with 12 bases between. CDR1 SGDLS and CDR2 YYNGEE come from the germline V gene.